These 5 T cell receptor beta chains were sequenced from one sample in a study of cytomegalovirus exposure and HLA in healthy donors. The study ran its PCR with 60 Vbeta and 13 Jbeta primers. Sequenced by immunoSEQ multiplex PCR; TCRdb stores in-frame clones only, minus some. The repertoire holds more than 150,000 clones, roughly 87% seen once, with roughly 0.2% in the top ten. What was sequenced was PBMCs. Every receptor here comes from a girl under three years old in good health and CMV-seronegative.

This chain links TRBV4-2 with TRBJ2-7; 8 nucleotides align to TRBD2. With 0 bases clipped from V and 4 bases from J, the junction kept 8 bases outside the gene matches. This CDR3 comprises 16 residues. Germline CDR1 LGHNA, CDR2 YNFKEQ. CDR3 sequence (DNA): TGTGCCAGCAGCCAAGATCTCCGGACTAGCAGATACGAGCAGTACTTC. It specifies CASSQDLRTSRYEQYF.

The chain links TRBV25-1 to TRBJ2-3, with 9 nucleotides matching TRBD2. This CDR3 is built from 15 residues. Germline CDR1 reads MGHDK; CDR2 reads SYGVNS. V trimming: 6 bases; J trimming: 3 bases; junction bases outside the gene matches: 7. The CDR3 region is CASSDSGGDTDTQYF. The DNA of the CDR3 is TGTGCCAGCAGCGATAGCGGGGGCGATACAGATACGCAGTATTTT.

The chain couples TRBV5-1 to TRBJ1-6; maybe TRBD1 (5 bases). This CDR3 is 13 amino acids long. V lost 4 bases, J lost 9 bases, and 11 bases lay in between. In germline, CDR1 is SGHRS, CDR2 YFSETQ. The CDR3 nucleotides are TGCGCCAGCAGCCTCGCAGGGCGTTCACCCCTCCACTTT. Its protein is CASSLAGRSPLHF.

The chain joins TRBV19 to TRBJ1-2; D is unclear. This CDR3 is built from 15 residues. The V end lost 0 bases, the J end lost 1 base, and 9 bases lay between the germline ends. Germline-derived CDR1 and CDR2 are LNHDA and SQIVND (reference sequence). The DNA of the CDR3 is TGTGCCAGTAGTATAGATCGAGCACTTAACTATGGCTACACCTTC. It is translated as CASSIDRALNYGYTF.

The chain employs TRBV9 and TRBJ2-7; D possibly corresponds to TRBD2 (5 bases). Trimming stripped 0 bases from V and 5 bases from J, with 18 bases between. The CDR3 runs to 16 residues. Per germline, CDR1 SGDLS and CDR2 YYNGEE. The CDR3: CASSVAPGDLGNEQYF. Written as DNA, the CDR3 is TGTGCCAGCAGCGTAGCTCCCGGGGATTTGGGAAACGAGCAGTACTTC. The complete variable domain, with remaining parts taken from reference TRBV9 and TRBJ2-7, reads DSGVTQTPKHLITATGQRVTLRCSPRSGDLSVYWYQQSLDQGLQFLIQYYNGEERAKGNILERFSAQQFPDLHSELNLSSLELGDSALYFCASSVAPGDLGNEQYFGPGTRLTVT.